This T cell receptor (beta chain) was obtained from a study of T cell responses to AZD1222 COVID-19 vaccine. Assay: immunoSEQ multiplex PCR; the TCRdb copy retains only in-frame clones and omits some. The sample yields about 100,000 clones, approximately 90% seen once. The CDR3 consists of 14 residues. Germline CDR1 SEHNR, CDR2 FQNEAQ (reference sequence). Trimming removed 6 bases from V and 4 bases from J, with 15 bases in between. The V and J genes are TRBV7-9 and TRBJ1-1, with D tentatively TRBD1 (6 bases). The sequence was obtained from an adult in good health. The specimen was peripheral blood, collected on day 0 of AZD1222 vaccination. The CDR3 sequence is CASSPQTGGTEAFF. Here the CDR3 DNA reads TGTGCCAGCAGTCCCCAGACAGGCGGCACTGAAGCTTTCTTT. The variable domain in full, completed from reference TRBV7-9 and TRBJ1-1, reads DTGVSQNPRHKITKRGQNVTFRCDPISEHNRLYWYRQTLGQGPEFLTYFQNEAQLEKSRLLSDRFSAERPKGSFSTLEIQRTEQGDSAMYLCASSPQTGGTEAFFGQGTRLTVV.